The 21 T cell receptor beta chains in this list originate from one sample, sequenced in a study of blood T cells in healthy people across ages. A second PCR, run for roughly 7 to 11 cycles, used a sample-barcoded 5' primer plus a J-beta primer mix. Each CDR3 protein is one row after TCRdb ran MiXCR on the 5' RACE reads. In the table there are fewer than 950,000 distinct CDR3 sequences, around 34% of which are singletons. Sequencing was performed on blood. These receptors came from a man aged 18 to 30 in good health.

V and J are TRBV28 and TRBJ1-2; 9 positions agree with TRBD1. Trimming cost V 5 bases and J 6 bases; bases outside gene matches: 7. The V gene's germline CDR1 is MDHEN and CDR2 SYDVKM. This CDR3 region has 14 residues. In DNA, the CDR3 is TGTGCCAGCAGTCCCTGGACAGGGGACAATGGCTACACCTTC. Amino acids: CASSPWTGDNGYTF.

This clonotype was counted between two and nine times. The junction departs from the called germline gene at one end, perhaps through a read error. This chain links TRBV3-1 with TRBJ1-1; a weak D match, TRBD1 (5 bases). Germline loops: CDR1 LGHDT, CDR2 YNNKEL (reference sequence). This CDR3 is 15 amino acids long. CDR3 residues: CTSSQGGTGNTEAFF. CDR3 sequence (DNA): TGTACCAGCAGCCAAGGCGGGACGGGGAACACTGAAGCTTTCTTT.

This chain connects TRBV5-8 to TRBJ2-1, with D possibly TRBD2 on 5 matching bases. V was cut by 1 base and J by 12 bases, with 17 bases left in between. The CDR3 runs to 14 residues. Germline-derived CDR1 and CDR2 are SGHTS and YDEGEE. DNA for the CDR3: TGTGCCAGCAGCTTGAGAGCTAGCAATCACGGGCAGTTCTTC. Amino acid sequence: CASSLRASNHGQFF.

This clonotype showed up just a few times. The V call is TRBV27, the J call TRBJ1-1; a weak D match, TRBD1 (5 bases). Germline loops: CDR1 MNHEY, CDR2 SMNVEV (reference sequence). Trimming shortened V by 7 bases and J by 4 bases, and 13 bases separated the two germline ends. This CDR3 has 13 residues. CDR3 residues: CASMSGRGTEAFF. For the CDR3, the DNA is TGTGCCAGCATGTCAGGGAGGGGCACTGAAGCTTTCTTT.

This chain links TRBV4-3 with TRBJ1-1, with no clear D. Per germline, CDR1 LGHNA and CDR2 YSLEER. The CDR3 length is 15 residues. Trimming removed 1 base at V and 4 bases at J, with 13 bases between. CDR3 sequence: CASSQVHPRGTEAFF. In DNA form, the CDR3 reads TGCGCCAGCAGCCAAGTCCACCCCCGGGGCACTGAAGCTTTCTTT.

This clonotype was detected a few times. The rearrangement joins TRBV11-2 to TRBJ2-1; weak D call: TRBD2 (5 bases). Between the trimmed V and J ends, which lost 5 bases and 0 bases, there was a span of 14 bases. Germline V CDR1 and CDR2: SGHAT, FQNNGV. The CDR3 consists of 16 residues. CDR3 sequence reads: CASSKSPGTSYNEQFF. The DNA for the CDR3 is TGTGCCAGCAGCAAAAGTCCGGGAACCTCCTACAATGAGCAGTTCTTC.

This clonotype was counted between two and nine times. The genes are TRBV9 and TRBJ2-1; TRBD2 agrees at 10 bases. Germline values: CDR1 SGDLS, CDR2 YYNGEE. Unmatched junction bases numbered 2, after V lost 0 bases and J lost 2 bases. The CDR3 runs to 16 residues. CDR3 residues: CASSVGAGGPYNEQFF. In DNA form, the CDR3 reads TGTGCCAGCAGCGTAGGAGCGGGGGGGCCCTACAATGAGCAGTTCTTC.

The V and J genes are TRBV10-1 and TRBJ2-5, with 11 positions matching TRBD1. The CDR3 spans 16 residues. CDR1 is WNHNN and CDR2 is SYGVQD in the germline V gene (reference sequence). After removal of 0 bases from V and 2 bases from J, the junction contained 2 bases not matched to a gene. The CDR3 region has the DNA TGCGCCAGCAGTGAGTCGGGGACAGGGGGACAAGAGACCCAGTACTTC. Protein sequence: CASSESGTGGQETQYF.

The sample holds a few counts of this clonotype. The V call is TRBV24-1, the J call TRBJ2-5; perhaps TRBD1 as D (5 bases). The germline gives CDR1 KGHDR, CDR2 SFDVKD. Trimming left V 4 bases short and J 4 bases short, with 6 bases between. The CDR3 contains 12 residues. CDR3 residues: CATSEGAETQYF. CDR3 in DNA: TGTGCCACCAGTGAAGGGGCAGAGACCCAGTACTTC.

This clonotype was observed many times. In DNA form, the CDR3 reads TGCGCCAGCATGGACCTGCTAACCTACGAGCAGTACTTC. Its protein product is CASMDLLTYEQYF. The gene calls are TRBV5-1 and TRBJ2-7; D is undetermined. CDR1 is SGHRS, CDR2 YFSETQ, per germline. Trimming pared 6 bases from V and 2 bases from J, leaving 12 bases between. The CDR3 consists of 13 residues.

This clonotype was observed a few times. The rearrangement links TRBV20-1 to TRBJ1-2; no reliable D call. V lost 0 bases and J lost 8, with 10 bases in between. The CDR3 length is 12 residues. Germline assignment: CDR1 DFQATT and CDR2 SNEGSKA (reference sequence). The CDR3 bases are TGCAGTGCTAGAGATAATGGTGGAGGCTACACCTTC. Amino acid sequence: CSARDNGGGYTF.

The V call is TRBV29-1, the J call TRBJ1-1; no definite D call. Between the trimmed V and J ends, which lost 2 bases and 2 bases, there was a span of 9 bases. The CDR3 consists of 13 residues. Per the germline V gene, CDR1 is SQVTM and CDR2 is ANQGSEA. For the CDR3, the DNA is TGCAGCGTTGAAAGGGATCCAAACACTGAAGCTTTCTTT. Translated: CSVERDPNTEAFF.

About this clonotype itself: The junction departs from the called germline gene at one end, perhaps through a read error. V is TRBV20-1 and J is TRBJ2-3; D uncertain. Germline lookup yields CDR1 DFQATT and CDR2 SNEGSKA (reference sequence). CDR3 length: 13 residues. CDR3 residues: CSGAYPYTETQYF. DNA for the CDR3: TGCAGTGGGGCGTATCCATACACAGAGACGCAGTATTTT.

In its sample, this clonotype was seen a few times. A much larger clone differs by one base, so this may be a read error. The rearrangement links TRBV14 to TRBJ2-7; TRBD2 might be the D (6 bases). CDR1 is SGHDN, CDR2 FVKESK, per germline. The CDR3 consists of 13 residues. V lost 1 base, J lost 7 bases, and 11 bases lay in between. The DNA of the CDR3 is TGTGCCAGCAGCCAAGGCCGGGGGTCTGAGCAGTACTTC. It translates to CASSQGRGSEQYF.

The rearrangement links TRBV5-1 to TRBJ2-3; TRBD1 matches 8 bases. Germline V gives CDR1 SGHRS, CDR2 YFSETQ. This CDR3 has 14 residues. V was pared by 3 bases and J by 4 bases, with 4 bases of the junction left unmatched. CDR3 in amino acids: CASSWTGTADTQYF. The CDR3 DNA is TGCGCCAGCAGCTGGACAGGGACCGCAGATACGCAGTATTTT. The complete variable domain, with remaining parts taken from reference TRBV5-1 and TRBJ2-3, reads KAGVTQTPRYLIKTRGQQVTLSCSPISGHRSVSWYQQTPGQGLQFLFEYFSETQRNKGNFPGRFSGRQFSNSRSEMNVSTLELGDSALYLCASSWTGTADTQYFGPGTRLTVL.

The chain joins TRBV4-2 to TRBJ1-4; D call uncertain. Trimming removed 0 bases from V and 7 bases from J, with 12 bases in between. Germline assignment: CDR1 LGHNA and CDR2 YNFKEQ. The CDR3 is made up of 15 amino acids. CDR3 loop: CASSQDPGSGEKLFF. In nucleotides, the CDR3 is TGTGCCAGCAGCCAAGATCCGGGGTCTGGTGAAAAACTGTTTTTT.

Turning to this clonotype: This may arise from a read error, as a much more abundant clone is one base away. The rearrangement uses TRBV2 and TRBJ1-2; no reliable D call. Germline lookup yields CDR1 SNHLY and CDR2 FYNNEI. This CDR3 has 11 amino acids. In DNA, the CDR3 is TGTGCCAGCAGTCTATACAGTGGCTGCACCTTC. This gives the protein CASSLYSGCTF.

CDR3 amino acids: CASSTQGGETQFF. CDR3 in DNA: TGTGCCAGTAGCACTCAGGGAGGAGAGACCCAGTTCTTC. This chain links TRBV19 with TRBJ2-1, with D possibly TRBD2 on 6 matching bases. From germline, CDR1 is LNHDA and CDR2 SQIVND (reference sequence). Trimming pared 6 bases from V and 13 bases from J, leaving 19 bases between. CDR3 length equals 13 residues.

This chain uses TRBV4-3 with TRBJ1-6; possible D gene TRBD1, 6 bases. Germline V gene data show CDR1 as LGHNA and CDR2 as YSLEER. This CDR3 has 17 residues. The ends were cut back, 0 bases at V and 9 bases at J, with 18 bases in the middle. The CDR3 nucleotides are TGCGCCAGCAGCCAAGAGGGCCCCACAGGGTTCGGTTCACCCCTCCACTTT. It yields the protein CASSQEGPTGFGSPLHF.

V usage is TRBV6-2 or TRBV6-3 and J usage is TRBJ1-2, with D maybe TRBD1 (5 bases). Trimming removed 5 bases from V and 5 bases from J, with 18 bases in between. This CDR3 contains 15 residues. The germline V gene has CDR1 MNHEY and CDR2 SVGEGT. The CDR3 coding sequence is TGTGCCAGCAGTGGAGCCGGGGCCTCAGCGTATGGCTACACCTTC. This encodes CASSGAGASAYGYTF.

The J gene is TRBJ2-5, the V gene TRBV7-3; either TRBD1 or TRBD2 may fit D (5 bases each). Trimming took off 5 bases at V and 5 bases at J, with 18 bases between the two ends. The germline gives CDR1 SGHTA, CDR2 FQGTGA. This CDR3 region has 15 residues. The CDR3 reads CASSPSGTPGETQYF. In nucleotides, the CDR3 is TGTGCCAGCAGCCCCTCCGGGACCCCGGGGGAGACCCAGTACTTC.